This T cell receptor (beta chain) was identified during a study of cytomegalovirus exposure and HLA in healthy donors. The study's findings and limits: In a later analysis, V- and J-gene trimming of beta chains associated with a DCLRE1C missense variant, replicated independently.

It was with 60 Vbeta and 13 Jbeta primers that the PCR ran. Assay: immunoSEQ multiplex PCR; the TCRdb copy retains only in-frame clones and omits some. The sample yields approximately 91,000 clones, around 84% seen once. This clone was observed once. Its antigen is unknown. The CDR3 covers 15 residues. V was pared by 0 bases and J by 0 bases, with 2 bases of the junction left unmatched. Germline V gene lookup returns CDR1 LGHNA and CDR2 YNFKEQ. The J gene is TRBJ2-7, the V gene TRBV4-2; 7 bases fit TRBD1. The sample taken for sequencing was PBMCs. The clonotype originates from a human donor in good health. CDR3 DNA: TGTGCCAGCAGCCAAGAGACAGGGAGCTCCTACGAGCAGTACTTC. As protein: CASSQETGSSYEQYF.